The 9 T cell receptor beta chains listed next were all sequenced from one sample in a study of shared T cell receptors in the human thymus. Repertoires were generated with immunoSEQ multiplex PCR, while TCRdb's copy carries only in-frame clones and drops some. Seen here are hundreds of thousands of clones, more than 75% observed once, and the top ten hold over 0.008%. These data also formed part of another study, on human thymus T cells.

The specimen sequenced was thymocytes. These receptor sequences come from a boy under three years old with a congenital heart defect.

This chain joins TRBV7-9 and TRBJ2-6; tentative D call: TRBD2 (6 bases). This CDR3 is 15 amino acids long. V lost 8 bases and J 2 bases, leaving 13 bases between the germline ends. Looked up from germline, CDR1 is SEHNR and CDR2 is FQNEAQ (reference sequence). CDR3 loop: CASDPSGAGANVLTF. The DNA of the CDR3 is TGTGCCAGCGACCCGTCGGGGGCTGGGGCCAACGTCCTGACTTTC.

The V gene is TRBV29-1, the J gene TRBJ2-1; 10 bases agree with TRBD2. Germline CDR1 reads SQVTM; CDR2 reads ANQGSEA. The CDR3 covers 20 residues. The junction had 16 bases not matched to a gene; V was cut back by 0 bases and J by 2 bases. Here the CDR3 DNA reads TGCAGCGTTGAAGATGGCGGCAGAACTAGCGGGGCTTCTACCTACAATGAGCAGTTCTTC. Its translation is CSVEDGGRTSGASTYNEQFF.

This clone came up once. The rearrangement uses TRBV7-3 and TRBJ2-1; TRBD2 aligns across 10 bases. Germline CDR1 and CDR2: SGHTA and FQGTGA. The CDR3 has 18 amino acids. The V gene end was trimmed by 2 bases and the J gene end by 0 bases; junction bases not matched to a gene: 7. The CDR3 here is CASSLATSGLSSYNEQFF. The DNA of the CDR3 is TGTGCCAGCAGCTTAGCGACTAGCGGGTTAAGCTCCTACAATGAGCAGTTCTTC.

This clone was detected only once. This chain uses TRBV10-2 with TRBJ2-7; 9 bases agree with TRBD2. The CDR3 spans 17 residues. V was clipped by 2 bases and J by 7 bases; unmatched bases: 15. From germline, CDR1 is WSHSY and CDR2 SAAADI. This CDR3 reads CASSEPRKAGGPCEQYF. DNA of the CDR3: TGCGCCAGCAGTGAGCCCCGAAAAGCGGGAGGACCTTGTGAGCAGTACTTC.

The chain links TRBV9 to TRBJ1-2; 7 nucleotides match TRBD1. Germline CDR1 reads SGDLS; CDR2 reads YYNGEE. The CDR3 sequence is 16 residues long. The V gene end was trimmed by 0 bases and the J gene end by 4 bases; junction bases not matched to a gene: 9. This CDR3 reads CASSVATGDGPYGYTF. The CDR3 bases are TGTGCCAGCAGCGTAGCTACAGGGGACGGCCCCTATGGCTACACCTTC. The full variable domain, completed using reference TRBV9 and TRBJ1-2, is DSGVTQTPKHLITATGQRVTLRCSPRSGDLSVYWYQQSLDQGLQFLIQYYNGEERAKGNILERFSAQQFPDLHSELNLSSLELGDSALYFCASSVATGDGPYGYTFGSGTRLTVV.

The gene calls are TRBV30 and TRBJ2-7, with 10 nucleotides matching TRBD2. Germline loops: CDR1 GTSNPN, CDR2 SVGIG (reference sequence). J gave up 5 bases and V 0 bases, and 10 bases lay outside the gene matches. The CDR3 extends over 16 amino acids. The CDR3 bases are TGTGCCTGGAGTGTCTTCCCTAGCGGGAGTTTGGACGAGCAGTACTTC. This gives the protein CAWSVFPSGSLDEQYF. The full variable domain, rest sourced from reference TRBV30 and TRBJ2-7, is SQTIHQWPATLVQPVGSPLSLECTVEGTSNPNLYWYRQAAGRGLQLLFYSVGIGQISSEVPQNLSASRPQDRQFILSSKKLLLSDSGFYLCAWSVFPSGSLDEQYFGPGTRLTVT.

The V and J genes are TRBV21-1 and TRBJ1-5; the table's D call TRBD1 went unverified against the DNA. TRBV21-1 is tagged as a pseudogene. This CDR3 contains 15 residues. The CDR3 sequence is CASSRRTGFRQPQHF. The CDR3 DNA reads TGTGCCAGCAGCAGAAGGACAGGGTTTCGCCAGCCCCAGCATTTT.

The CDR3 sequence: CASSLGGQGAGSNQPQHF. CDR3 DNA sequence: TGTGCCAGCAGCTTAGGGGGACAGGGGGCGGGGAGCAATCAGCCCCAGCATTTT. The chain couples TRBV7-6 to TRBJ1-5, with TRBD1 identical over 12 bases. The J segment lost 1 base and the V segment lost 1 base, leaving 5 bases of the junction unmatched. This CDR3 region has 18 residues. Germline CDR1 SGHVS, CDR2 FNYEAQ. Supplemented by reference TRBV7-6 and TRBJ1-5, the full variable domain reads GAGVSQSPRYKVTKRGQDVALRCDPISGHVSLYWYRQALGQGPEFLTYFNYEAQQDKSGLPNDRFSAERPEGSISTLTIQRTEQRDSAMYRCASSLGGQGAGSNQPQHFGDGTRLSIL.

The J gene is TRBJ2-7, the V gene TRBV28, with TRBD1 matching over 9 bases. The trim removed 2 bases at V and 1 base at J, leaving 12 bases unmatched. Germline lookup yields CDR1 MDHEN and CDR2 SYDVKM. This CDR3 spans 18 amino acids. CDR3 region: CASSLPPLQGALSYEQYF. Here the CDR3 DNA reads TGTGCCAGCAGTTTACCCCCCCTACAGGGGGCTTTGTCCTACGAGCAGTACTTC.